The 25 T cell receptor beta chains below were found in one sample sequenced in a study of shared clonotypes between healthy human individuals (dated by TCRdb to 2018 to 2021). The library was made by the immunoSEQ multiplex PCR assay. TCRdb took over this immuneACCESS table, retaining in-frame rearrangements with V and J assigned. Such tables are incomplete; in checked studies, under half of the missing clones stem from an unresolved V gene, and the remainder is unexplained. This sample has fewer than 700,000 clones in its table, and around 78% of those were observed once. The ten largest clones represent approximately 12% of the sample. Material: PBMCs. The receptors derive from a woman aged 40 to 50 in good health. Some clones in this sample may be carry-over from other donors' samples.

This sequence joins TRBV30 and TRBJ1-5, with a tentative D call TRBD1 (6 bases). Trimming removed 3 bases from V and 4 bases from J, with 10 bases in between. The CDR3 sequence is 13 residues long. Germline V gene lookup returns CDR1 GTSNPN and CDR2 SVGIG (reference sequence). Here the CDR3 reads CAWSPGANQPQHF. The CDR3, as DNA: TGTGCCTGGAGCCCAGGGGCTAATCAGCCCCAGCATTTT. Using reference TRBV30 and TRBJ1-5 for the parts outside the CDR3, the full variable domain is SQTIHQWPATLVQPVGSPLSLECTVEGTSNPNLYWYRQAAGRGLQLLFYSVGIGQISSEVPQNLSASRPQDRQFILSSKKLLLSDSGFYLCAWSPGANQPQHFGDGTRLSIL.

The chain uses TRBV4-2 and TRBJ2-1; 12 positions match TRBD2. The CDR3 has 15 residues. The germline V gene has CDR1 LGHNA and CDR2 YNFKEQ. V trimming: 4 bases; J trimming: 6 bases; junction bases outside the gene matches: 4. The CDR3 sequence is CASSPLLAGGNEQFF. The CDR3 DNA sequence: TGTGCCAGCAGCCCTTTACTAGCGGGAGGCAATGAGCAGTTCTTC.

The CDR3: CASTREGGVYEQYF. The CDR3 DNA follows: TGTGCCAGCACTCGAGAAGGGGGCGTCTACGAGCAGTACTTC. The V gene is TRBV2, the J gene TRBJ2-7; 7 bases line up with TRBD1. V shed 7 bases and J 3 bases; nucleotides not matched to a gene: 9. Germline lookup yields CDR1 SNHLY and CDR2 FYNNEI. The CDR3 covers 14 residues.

The genes are TRBV21-1 and TRBJ1-5; the table's D call TRBD1 went unverified against the DNA. TRBV21-1 is an annotated pseudogene. The CDR3 totals 19 residues. This chain's CDR3 is CASSKAGQENGYSNQPQHF. The CDR3 DNA is TGTGCCAGCAGCAAAGCTGGACAGGAAAATGGTTATAGCAATCAGCCCCAGCATTTT.

J is TRBJ2-5 and V is TRBV7-6; D unresolved. Trimming removed 2 bases at V and 5 bases at J, with 9 bases between. The CDR3 has 13 residues. Looked up from germline, CDR1 is SGHVS and CDR2 is FNYEAQ. CDR3 region: CASSLLVRETQYF. For the CDR3, the DNA is TGTGCCAGCAGCTTATTAGTCCGGGAGACCCAGTACTTC.

The CDR3 DNA follows: TGTGCCAGTAGCCCCGGGGGGGTCTATGGCTACACCTTC. Its protein is CASSPGGVYGYTF. The chain has TRBV19 and TRBJ1-2; D might be TRBD1 (5 bases). This CDR3 spans 13 amino acids. Germline CDR1 and CDR2: LNHDA and SQIVND (reference sequence). The germline V and J ends were trimmed by 6 bases and 4 bases, with 12 bases remaining between them.

This clone was observed once. A single base is all that separates this from a far larger clone, so a read error is likely. The chain recombines TRBV29-1 with TRBJ1-6; 7 bases line up with TRBD1. The CDR3 has 13 residues. The J segment lost 13 bases and the V segment lost 6 bases, leaving 12 bases of the junction unmatched. Germline CDR1 and CDR2: SQVTM and ANQGSEA. This CDR3 is CSVGRDREAPLHF. The CDR3 region has the DNA TGCAGCGTCGGACGCGACAGGGAGGCCCCCCTCCACTTT.

This clone was recorded once. In nucleotides, the CDR3 is TGTGCCAGCAGCTTAGACCCAGGAGCTAGCACAGATACGCAGTATTTT. This encodes CASSLDPGASTDTQYF. The chain joins TRBV7-9 to TRBJ2-3; D is undetermined. CDR3 length equals 16 residues. V was shortened by 1 base and J by 0 bases, with 11 bases between the two germline ends. Germline V lookup: CDR1 SEHNR, CDR2 FQNEAQ (reference sequence).

The V gene is TRBV6-5, the J gene TRBJ2-3, with a tentative D call TRBD2 (6 bases). V dropped 4 bases and J dropped 3 bases, with 14 bases sitting between them. CDR1 is MNHEY and CDR2 is SVGAGI in the germline V gene. The CDR3 loop spans 15 amino acids. The CDR3 region is CASSSEWRDTDTQYF. CDR3 nucleotides: TGTGCCAGCAGTTCGGAGTGGAGGGATACAGATACGCAGTATTTT.

Worth noting for this clone: Other DNA sequences in this sample translate to the same CDR3. The chain employs TRBV30 and TRBJ2-7, with D tentatively TRBD2 (6 bases). Trimming took off 1 base at V and 3 bases at J, with 19 bases between the two ends. This CDR3 spans 16 amino acids. CDR1 is GTSNPN, CDR2 SVGIG, per germline (reference sequence). CDR3 nucleotides: TGTGCCTGGAGTGGGGGCCTGGGCGGGGACCGCTACGAGCAGTACTTC. Translation gives CAWSGGLGGDRYEQYF.

The genes are TRBV19 and TRBJ1-2, with D tentatively TRBD1 (5 bases). Trimming left V 4 bases short and J 3 bases short, with 12 bases between. This CDR3 region has 14 residues. Germline loops: CDR1 LNHDA, CDR2 SQIVND (reference sequence). CDR3 DNA sequence: TGTGCCAGTAGTACCACAGGTGGCGACTATGGCTACACCTTC. Amino acids: CASSTTGGDYGYTF.

The V gene is TRBV25-1, the J gene TRBJ2-2; a possible D gene is TRBD1 (6 bases). Per the germline V gene, CDR1 is MGHDK and CDR2 is SYGVNS. V lost 8 bases to trimming and J lost 4 bases, with 14 bases between them. The CDR3 spans 14 residues. The CDR3 DNA is TGTGCCAGCTCTTTCAGGGGTCCCACCGGGGAGCTGTTTTTT. Translating gives CASSFRGPTGELFF. Full variable domain (rest looked up from reference TRBV25-1 and TRBJ2-2): EADIYQTPRYLVIGTGKKITLECSQTMGHDKMYWYQQDPGMELHLIHYSYGVNSTEKGDLSSESTVSRIRTEHFPLTLESARPSHTSQYLCASSFRGPTGELFFGEGSRLTVL.

This clone has only a few counts. The CDR3 DNA is TGTGCCAGCAGTATCAATGGCGATAATTCACCCCTCCACTTT. Its protein product is CASSINGDNSPLHF. This sequence joins TRBV27 and TRBJ1-6, with unresolved D. This CDR3 contains 14 residues. Germline V lookup: CDR1 MNHEY, CDR2 SMNVEV (reference sequence). Trimming shortened V by 5 bases and J by 5 bases, and 10 bases separated the two germline ends.

This clone was counted ten times or more. This chain links TRBV20-1 with TRBJ2-1, with D possibly being TRBD2 (5 bases). CDR1 DFQATT and CDR2 SNEGSKA come from the germline V gene (reference sequence). V was trimmed by 3 bases and J by 10 bases, leaving 10 bases between them. The CDR3 runs to 11 residues. CDR3 nucleotide sequence: TGCAGTGCTAGCGACTATACGGAGCAGTTCTTC. It codes for CSASDYTEQFF.

The gene calls are TRBV19 and TRBJ2-5; 9 bases are a match to TRBD2. The trim removed 7 bases at V and 0 bases at J, leaving 12 bases unmatched. CDR1 is LNHDA, CDR2 SQIVND, per germline (reference sequence). The CDR3 consists of 17 residues. CDR3 loop: CASKNPSGASNQETQYF. The CDR3 bases are TGTGCCAGTAAGAATCCTAGCGGGGCTTCAAACCAAGAGACCCAGTACTTC.

The chain links TRBV5-4 to TRBJ2-3; 14 bases map to TRBD2. Germline assignment: CDR1 SGHNT and CDR2 YYREEE (reference sequence). With V trimmed by 4 bases and J by 3 bases, 4 bases remained unmatched. CDR3 length: 16 amino acids. CDR3 loop: CASSTRLAGGTDTQYF. The CDR3 DNA reads as TGTGCCAGCAGCACTAGACTAGCGGGGGGGACAGATACGCAGTATTTT.

A remark on this clone: This probably arose from a read error, given a far larger clone one base away. The sample contains more than one DNA sequence encoding this CDR3. The V gene is TRBV30, the J gene TRBJ2-1; 8 positions match TRBD2. V shed 0 bases, J shed 11 bases, and the junction held 9 bases outside the gene matches. Germline V lookup: CDR1 GTSNPN, CDR2 SVGIG (reference sequence). The CDR3 contains 14 residues. The CDR3, as DNA: TGTGCCTGGAGTGTCGGGACCAGCGGGGGTAAGCAGTTCTTC. The encoded protein is CAWSVGTSGGKQFF.

This chain uses TRBV6-1 with TRBJ1-5; D ambiguous. The germline V gene has CDR1 MNHNS and CDR2 SASEGT. The CDR3 consists of 11 residues. Trimming removed 4 bases from V and 7 bases from J, with 5 bases in between. DNA for the CDR3: TGTGCCAGCAGTGCGGGGCAGCCCCAGCATTTT. Translating it yields CASSAGQPQHF.

V is TRBV7-8 and J is TRBJ2-2; D is uncertain. The CDR3 extends over 13 amino acids. Germline V lookup: CDR1 SGHVS, CDR2 FQNEAQ. V was cut by 0 bases and J by 4 bases, with 3 bases left in between. The CDR3 nucleotides read TGTGCCAGCAGCTTAGCCCCCACCGGGGAGCTGTTTTTT. Its protein product is CASSLAPTGELFF.

This rearrangement joins TRBV7-2 to TRBJ2-7; D is perhaps TRBD2 (5 bases). This CDR3 region has 18 residues. V dropped 5 bases and J dropped 3 bases, with 26 bases sitting between them. Looked up from germline, CDR1 is SGHTA and CDR2 is FQGNSA. CDR3 nucleotides: TGTGCCAGCAGCCGGGCCCGAAGTTTGGGAAGGAGGAACTACGAGCAGTACTTC. This translates into CASSRARSLGRRNYEQYF.

The rearrangement links TRBV2 to TRBJ1-5, with D possibly matching TRBD1 (5 bases). Germline V gives CDR1 SNHLY, CDR2 FYNNEI. V was shortened by 6 bases and J by 5 bases, with 14 bases between the two germline ends. CDR3 length: 14 amino acids. In DNA form, the CDR3 reads TGTGCCAGCAGCCAGACAGACGCCGATCAGCCCCAGCATTTT. It codes for CASSQTDADQPQHF.

The genes are TRBV30 and TRBJ2-5; D call uncertain. CDR1 and CDR2 (germline): GTSNPN, SVGIG (reference sequence). The CDR3 consists of 14 residues. V lost 1 base, J lost 4 bases, and 13 bases lay in between. Here the CDR3 reads CAWSAGVTGETQYF. CDR3 coding DNA: TGTGCCTGGAGTGCAGGAGTTACGGGAGAGACCCAGTACTTC.

This chain uses TRBV5-4 with TRBJ2-7; 8 bases line up with TRBD2. J lost 3 bases, V lost 3 bases, and 5 bases had no gene match. The V gene's germline CDR1 is SGHNT and CDR2 YYREEE (reference sequence). The CDR3 sequence is 14 residues long. DNA of the CDR3: TGTGCCAGCAGCTCAACCGGGACTAGCTACGAGCAGTACTTC. This codes for CASSSTGTSYEQYF.

The chain's CDR3 is CASSPSAGLGNTIYF. The CDR3 region has the DNA TGCGCCAGCAGCCCCTCCGCAGGGCTGGGAAACACCATATATTTT. This rearrangement joins TRBV5-1 to TRBJ1-3; D perhaps matches TRBD1 (5 bases). This CDR3 has 15 amino acids. Germline V gene sequence: CDR1 SGHRS, CDR2 YFSETQ. V lost 4 bases to trimming and J lost 4 bases, with 15 bases between them.

The chain recombines TRBV7-8 with TRBJ2-2; D may be TRBD1 (5 bases). The CDR3 is made up of 17 amino acids. CDR1 is SGHVS and CDR2 is FQNEAQ in the germline V gene. V lost 0 bases to trimming and J lost 0 bases, with 11 bases between them. CDR3 coding DNA: TGTGCCAGCAGCTTAGCGTGGGGCACCGCGAACACCGGGGAGCTGTTTTTT. It encodes CASSLAWGTANTGELFF.